A selection of T cell receptor beta chains follows, all from one sample in a study of beta chain features in type 1 diabetes. Sequencing used immunoSEQ multiplex PCR; TCRdb keeps in-frame clones, though not all of them. The sample carries around 650,000 clones, roughly 12% recorded once. Sequencing input: naive CD4+ T cells from blood. The receptors here all came from a man aged 25-45 years with type 1 diabetes. Both conserved end residues are trimmed from each CDR3. Fields, in order: V gene, clone size, CDR3 protein. Only part of the rows carry a size: once, few, many, or a class if the clone is expanded.

>TRBV11-2|-
ASSLDGTGGFYEQY
>TRBV29-1|-
SVVGEQPNYGYT
>TRBV7-2|-
ASSLGGSREQY
>TRBV27|few
ASSSVGTEAF
>TRBV15|-
ATSRDRGTYGYT
>TRBV30|-
AWSVYTGNTQY
>TRBV7-2|-
ASSLAPKETQY
>TRBV7-9|-
ASSLAPRRGTEAF
>TRBV9|-
ASSPSRGGSPLH
>TRBV7-2|-
ASSLTVQGLPQH
>TRBV27|-
ASSSGFSNQPQH
>TRBV7-9|-
ASSSGHRGTEAF
>TRBV28|-
ASSSGQQETQY
>TRBV18|-
ASSPQGAQETQY
>TRBV29-1|few
SVFPQGSETQY
>TRBV11-1|-
ASSWAVQDEKLF
>TRBV9|few
ASSVATANTGELF
>TRBV28|-
ASSRGDGPYEQY
>TRBV2|few
ASSENRQETQY
>TRBV10-3|few
AISESAYEQY
>TRBV6-1|-
ASRDNPPSYGYT
>TRBV4-3|-
ASSQEGPTGELF
>TRBV5-6|-
ASSRGPETGNSPLH
>TRBV27|few
ASSTGALYEQY
>TRBV6-6|few
ASSSGVGEKLF
>TRBV27|few
ASTISYNSPLH
>TRBV4-3|-
ASSQDGAVSNYGYT
>TRBV7-2|-
ASRDDSSGNTIY
>TRBV4-3|-
ASSQVSGANVLT
>TRBV2|few
ASSDRTGNQPQH
>TRBV19|-
ASTPRGGQVGNTIY
>TRBV6-5|-
ASSSDRMYGYT
>TRBV7-9|-
ASSSRTLTSTDTQY
>TRBV7-2|few
ASSFQGNTEAF
>TRBV7-3|few
ASSPGSGYGYT
>TRBV11-2|-
ASSLESLWANGYT
>TRBV11-2|few
ASSLGTYNEQF
>TRBV25-1|-
ASRTSGGRGDTQY
>TRBV29-1|-
SVAKSLDTEAF
>TRBV7-9|-
ASSLMQGAGEQF
>TRBV2|few
ASSPWTSGGYNEQF
>TRBV9|few
ASSTPTGGGTDTQY
>TRBV25-1|-
ASRDRGRGEKLF
>TRBV4-2|-
ASSQDRGMSFRYGYT
>TRBV5-1|few
ASSLAGDETQY
>TRBV15|few
ATSSGTGGQPQH
>TRBV29-1|few
SVGTVSYNEQF
>TRBV19|few
ASSPGGGNSPLH
>TRBV10-3|-
AIRRQGFEQF
>TRBV30|few
AWRDRGTDTQY
>TRBV6-4|few
ASSPSGTPPNYGYT
>TRBV18|few
ASSPPRAPDTQY
>TRBV28|few
ASSLSVGLETQY
>TRBV9|-
ASSVSSSGGKETQY
>TRBV28|-
ASRDRDVWEY
>TRBV6-1|-
ASSSGTNQPQH
>TRBV7-2|-
ASSPFGGGGAPDTQY
>TRBV18|-
ASSPSLVNYGYT